A selection of T cell receptor beta chains follows, all from one sample in a study of cytomegalovirus exposure and HLA in healthy donors. Profiled with immunoSEQ multiplex PCR; TCRdb holds only in-frame clones, not every one. The table lists over 100,000 clones, 70% to 75% of them singletons, with around 7.2% in the top ten. Sequenced material: PBMCs. These receptors originate from a male donor in good health and CMV-seronegative. The CDR3 runs from the conserved cysteine through the conserved F or W. The D gene is left open where the match is weak. Only some rows state a clone size, as once, few, many or a class for expanded clones.

j_call v_call clone_size d_call cdr3_nt cdr3_aa
TRBJ2-3 TRBV7-2 . TRBD1 TGTGCCAGCAGCTTGGACAGGGGCACAGATACGCAGTATTTT CASSLDRGTDTQYF
TRBJ2-7 TRBV27 . . TGTGCCAGCAAAACTGCAGCGGACGAATCCTACGAGCAGTACTTC CASKTAADESYEQYF
TRBJ2-2 TRBV7-6 . . TGTGCCAGCAGCTACCCAGGGGCGGCCGGGGAGCTGTTTTTT CASSYPGAAGELFF
TRBJ1-5 TRBV28 few . TGTGCCAGCAGTTTATTAGCGCAGCCCCAGCATTTT CASSLLAQPQHF
TRBJ1-2 TRBV7-9 . TRBD1 TGTGCCAGCAGCTTAGGGCCGGGACAGGGGCCGATCTATGGCTACACCTTC CASSLGPGQGPIYGYTF
TRBJ1-2 TRBV4-2 . TRBD1 TGTGCCAGCAGCGCGCGACAGGGGGAAGTTTATGGCTACACCTTC CASSARQGEVYGYTF
TRBJ1-6 TRBV15 . TRBD1 TGTGCCACCAGCAGACGGACAGGGGGGGGTTCACCCCTCCACTTT CATSRRTGGGSPLHF
TRBJ2-7 TRBV5-6 once TRBD2 TGTGCCAGCAGCTTGGGGACTAGTGTGCCGCAGTACTTC CASSLGTSVPQYF
TRBJ1-4 TRBV6-5 once TRBD1 TGTGCCAGCAGTGCCCTACAGGGGAGCAGACTGTTTTTT CASSALQGSRLFF
TRBJ1-1 TRBV19 . TRBD1 TGTGCCAGTAGTGCTTCCCGGGACAGGGGGCGGACTGAAGCTTTCTTT CASSASRDRGRTEAFF
TRBJ2-3 TRBV30 . TRBD1 TGTGCCTGGAGTCCAGAGACAGGGGCTGGCACAGATACGCAGTATTTT CAWSPETGAGTDTQYF
TRBJ2-1 TRBV19 . TRBD2 TGTGCCAGTAGTCCTAGCGGGAGGAGCTATGAGCAGTTCTTC CASSPSGRSYEQFF
TRBJ2-5 TRBV27 . TRBD1 TGTGCCAGCAGTTCCACCTCTTTCTCGGACAGGGGGCGCTGGGAGACCCAGTACTTC CASSSTSFSDRGRWETQYF
TRBJ2-2 TRBV7-3 . . TGTGCCAGCAGCTTAATCGCGCTTGGGGAGCTGTTTTTT CASSLIALGELFF
TRBJ1-2 TRBV2 . . TGTGCCAGCAGTGACAGAACTACTAACTATGGCTACACCTTC CASSDRTTNYGYTF
TRBJ1-1 TRBV2 . TRBD1 TGTGCCAGCAGTGCGTACAGGGGCAGGATGAACACTGAAGCTTTCTTT CASSAYRGRMNTEAFF
TRBJ1-5 TRBV28 . TRBD1 TGTGCCAGCAGTTTGCCACGAGAAAAAGGGACAGGGCGAAATCAGCCCCAGCATTTT CASSLPREKGTGRNQPQHF
TRBJ2-7 TRBV5-6 . TRBD2 TGTGCCAGCAGCTGGCGGACTAGCGGGAGCCGGTACGAGCAGTACTTC CASSWRTSGSRYEQYF
TRBJ2-7 TRBV29-1 . . TGCAGCGCTGGAGGGGCTTACGAGCAGTACTTC CSAGGAYEQYF
TRBJ1-4 TRBV7-9 . . TGTTCCAGCAGCGACCAACCAGCAGGGAGGGAAAAACTGTTTTTT CSSSDQPAGREKLFF
TRBJ2-1 TRBV5-4 few TRBD2 TGTGCCAGCAGCTTAGGACTAGCGGGAGTGAACTCCTACAATGAGCAGTTCTTC CASSLGLAGVNSYNEQFF
TRBJ2-3 TRBV5-1 few . TGCGCCAGCAGCTTGAGGGGGACCTACACAGATACGCAGTATTTT CASSLRGTYTDTQYF
TRBJ2-3 TRBV13 . . TGTGCCAGCAGTGTAGGCCCGGCCGGGGATACGCAGTATTTT CASSVGPAGDTQYF
TRBJ2-1 TRBV5-1 . TRBD2 TGCGCCAGCAGCCCCGCAGGGATAAGGCCTAGCGGGGGAGCTGAGCAGTTCTTC CASSPAGIRPSGGAEQFF
TRBJ2-1 TRBV9 . TRBD1 TGTGCCAGCAGCGAGTGGGTTCAGGGGGCCGGTGAGCAGTTCTTC CASSEWVQGAGEQFF
TRBJ2-3 TRBV7-3 . TRBD1 TGTGCCAGCAGCTTAACATGGGGACAGGGTGGAGATACGCAGTATTTT CASSLTWGQGGDTQYF
TRBJ1-5 TRBV19 . TRBD1 TGTGCCAGTAGTCCTGAGAACAGGGGGAATCAGCCCCAGCATTTT CASSPENRGNQPQHF
TRBJ2-2 TRBV6-1 . TRBD1 TGTGCCAGCCCAGGGACAGCGAACACCGGGGAGCTGTTTTTT CASPGTANTGELFF
TRBJ2-3 TRBV7-9 once TRBD2 TGTGCCAGCAGCTTAGCTACTGGCGGGAGGGCCACAGATACGCAGTATTTT CASSLATGGRATDTQYF
TRBJ2-2 TRBV9 . TRBD2 TGTGCCAGCAGCGTAGTGGCGGGAGGGCTAGACACCGGGGAGCTGTTTTTT CASSVVAGGLDTGELFF